What follows are 11 T cell receptor beta chains derived from one specimen sequenced in a study of cytomegalovirus exposure and HLA in healthy donors. Use of 60 Vbeta and 13 Jbeta primers characterized the PCR. Assay: immunoSEQ multiplex PCR; the TCRdb copy retains only in-frame clones and omits some. The sample records 170,000 or so clones, 70% to 80% being singletons. The source material was PBMCs. Receptor source: a man in his sixties in good health and CMV-seronegative.

The chain employs TRBV27 and TRBJ1-5, with D maybe TRBD1 (5 bases). CDR3 length equals 14 residues. The V end lost 5 bases, the J end lost 6 bases, and 14 bases lay between the germline ends. Germline CDR1 MNHEY, CDR2 SMNVEV (reference sequence). CDR3 sequence reads: CASSLGGMGQPQHF. The CDR3 DNA is TGTGCCAGCAGTCTGGGGGGAATGGGTCAGCCCCAGCATTTT.

The genes are TRBV27 and TRBJ2-7; perhaps TRBD2 as D (7 bases). The V gene's germline CDR1 is MNHEY and CDR2 SMNVEV (reference sequence). The CDR3 loop spans 15 amino acids. Trimming shortened V by 5 bases and J by 2 bases, and 16 bases separated the two germline ends. The CDR3 sequence is CASSNHQRDTYEQYF. CDR3 bases: TGTGCCAGCAGTAACCACCAGCGGGACACCTACGAGCAGTACTTC.

The sample holds one count of this clone. The chain uses TRBV7-9 and TRBJ2-1, with 9 bases fitting TRBD1. Trimming took 1 base from V and 14 from J; bases not matched to a gene: 6. CDR1 and CDR2 (germline): SEHNR, FQNEAQ (reference sequence). This CDR3 spans 13 amino acids. The CDR3 DNA reads TGTGCCAGCAGCTTAGTTGAGGGGACAGGGAAGTTCTTC. Translation gives CASSLVEGTGKFF.

This clone was seen only a few times. The V gene is TRBV27, the J gene TRBJ2-7, with 11 bases fitting TRBD2. Germline CDR1 and CDR2: MNHEY and SMNVEV (reference sequence). This CDR3 has 16 residues. Trimming at V came to 0 bases and at J to 4 bases, leaving 5 bases not matched to a gene. The CDR3 nucleotides are TGTGCCAGCAGTTTATCAACTAGCGGGAGTGCGTACGAGCAGTACTTC. Translating it yields CASSLSTSGSAYEQYF.

This clone was seen many times. The genes are TRBV30 and TRBJ1-1; D possibly corresponds to TRBD1 (5 bases). The CDR3 contains 14 residues. Germline V gene lookup returns CDR1 GTSNPN and CDR2 SVGIG (reference sequence). Trimming cost V 0 bases and J 4 bases, with 12 bases left between them. The CDR3 nucleotides are TGTGCCTGGAGTGTACTCGGGGGAGGCACTGAAGCTTTCTTT. It is translated as CAWSVLGGGTEAFF. Together with reference TRBV30 and TRBJ1-1, the CDR3 gives the full variable domain: SQTIHQWPATLVQPVGSPLSLECTVEGTSNPNLYWYRQAAGRGLQLLFYSVGIGQISSEVPQNLSASRPQDRQFILSSKKLLLSDSGFYLCAWSVLGGGTEAFFGQGTRLTVV.

The chain has TRBV4-1 and TRBJ2-7, with 11 bases aligning to TRBD2. Germline CDR1 and CDR2: MGHRA and YSYEKL. V lost 0 bases, J lost 2 bases, and 9 bases stayed unmatched. The CDR3 is 18 residues long. CDR3 residues: CASSQDSQTSGVAYEQYF. The CDR3 nucleotides are TGCGCCAGCAGCCAAGATTCCCAGACTAGCGGGGTAGCCTACGAGCAGTACTTC.

This clone has a handful of counts. This chain joins TRBV5-1 and TRBJ2-7; 9 bases map to TRBD2. With V trimmed by 0 bases and J by 6 bases, 10 bases remained unmatched. This CDR3 is 16 amino acids long. Germline lookup yields CDR1 SGHRS and CDR2 YFSETQ. The CDR3 region has the DNA TGCGCCAGCAGCTTGGGAGCGGGAGGAGAAGTTGGCGAGCAGTACTTC. Protein product: CASSLGAGGEVGEQYF.

The CDR3, as DNA: TGCAGCGTTCCAACTGGTGGGCTACAGGGCTACACCTTC. It translates to CSVPTGGLQGYTF. The gene calls are TRBV29-1 and TRBJ1-2; D gene ambiguous. Germline values: CDR1 SQVTM, CDR2 ANQGSEA. The germline V and J ends were trimmed by 5 bases and 8 bases, with 18 bases remaining between them. The CDR3 loop spans 13 amino acids.

The chain couples TRBV6-5 to TRBJ2-1; D is ambiguous. Germline CDR1 is MNHEY and CDR2 is SVGAGI. Trimming removed 6 bases from V and 14 bases from J, with 14 bases in between. The CDR3 sequence is 11 residues long. The chain's CDR3 is CASRSLEVEFF. Here the CDR3 DNA reads TGTGCCAGCAGATCGCTAGAAGTTGAGTTCTTC.

The rearrangement links TRBV18 to TRBJ1-1; TRBD1 matches at 9 bases. Trimming cost V 4 bases and J 6 bases; bases outside gene matches: 6. Germline assignment: CDR1 KGHSH and CDR2 LQKENI. The CDR3 consists of 14 residues. The CDR3 DNA is TGTGCCAGCTCACACAAACAGGGGGCGGCTGAAGCTTTCTTT. Residues: CASSHKQGAAEAFF.

This rearrangement joins TRBV27 to TRBJ2-2; no clear D. The CDR3 is 14 amino acids. Germline CDR1 and CDR2: MNHEY and SMNVEV (reference sequence). Trimming pared 1 base from V and 5 bases from J, leaving 8 bases between. The CDR3 sequence is CASSLLASTGELFF. CDR3 DNA: TGTGCCAGCAGTTTATTGGCTTCGACCGGGGAGCTGTTTTTT.